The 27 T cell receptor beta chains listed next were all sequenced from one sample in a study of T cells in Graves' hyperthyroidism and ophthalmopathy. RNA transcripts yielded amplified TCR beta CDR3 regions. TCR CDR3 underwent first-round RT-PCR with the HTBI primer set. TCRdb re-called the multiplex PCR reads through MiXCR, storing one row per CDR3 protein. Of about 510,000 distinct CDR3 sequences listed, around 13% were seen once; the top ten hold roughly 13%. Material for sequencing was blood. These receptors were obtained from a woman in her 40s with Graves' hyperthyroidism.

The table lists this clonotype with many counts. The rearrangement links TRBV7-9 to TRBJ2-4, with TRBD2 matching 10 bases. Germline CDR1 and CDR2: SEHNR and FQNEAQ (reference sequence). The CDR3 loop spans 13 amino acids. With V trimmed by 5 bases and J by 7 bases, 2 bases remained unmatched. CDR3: CASSPTSGNIQYF. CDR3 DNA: TGTGCCAGCAGCCCGACTAGCGGGAACATTCAGTACTTC.

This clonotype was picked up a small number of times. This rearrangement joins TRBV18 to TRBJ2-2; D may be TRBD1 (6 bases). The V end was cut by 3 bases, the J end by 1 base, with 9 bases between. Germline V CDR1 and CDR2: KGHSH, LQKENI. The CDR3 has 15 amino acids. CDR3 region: CASSPGQQNTGELFF. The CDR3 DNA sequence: TGTGCCAGCTCACCCGGACAGCAGAACACCGGGGAGCTGTTTTTT.

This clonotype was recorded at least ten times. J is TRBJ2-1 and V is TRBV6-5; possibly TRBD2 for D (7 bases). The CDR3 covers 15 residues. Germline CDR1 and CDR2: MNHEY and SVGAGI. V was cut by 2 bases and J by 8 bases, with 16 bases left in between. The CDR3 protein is CASSYPGGWGDEQFF. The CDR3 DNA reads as TGTGCCAGCAGTTACCCGGGGGGCTGGGGGGATGAGCAGTTCTTC.

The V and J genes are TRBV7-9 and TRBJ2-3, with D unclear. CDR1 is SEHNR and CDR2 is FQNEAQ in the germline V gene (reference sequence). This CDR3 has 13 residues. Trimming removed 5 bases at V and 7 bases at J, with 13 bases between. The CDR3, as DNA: TGTGCCAGCAGCCCCGGACCCCCAAATACGCAGTATTTT. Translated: CASSPGPPNTQYF.

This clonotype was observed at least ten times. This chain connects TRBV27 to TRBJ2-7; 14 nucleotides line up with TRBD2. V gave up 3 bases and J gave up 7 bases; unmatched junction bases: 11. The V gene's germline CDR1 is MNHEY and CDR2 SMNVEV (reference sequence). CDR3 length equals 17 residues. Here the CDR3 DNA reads TGTGCCAGCAGTTTTACCACTCCGGGACTAGCGGGAGAAGAGCAGTACTTC. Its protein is CASSFTTPGLAGEEQYF.

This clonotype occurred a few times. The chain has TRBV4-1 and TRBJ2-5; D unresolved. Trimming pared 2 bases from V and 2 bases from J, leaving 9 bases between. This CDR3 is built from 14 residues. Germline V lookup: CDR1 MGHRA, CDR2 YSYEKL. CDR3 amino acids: CASSQPTRQETQYF. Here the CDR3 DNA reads TGCGCCAGCAGCCAACCCACACGGCAAGAGACCCAGTACTTC.

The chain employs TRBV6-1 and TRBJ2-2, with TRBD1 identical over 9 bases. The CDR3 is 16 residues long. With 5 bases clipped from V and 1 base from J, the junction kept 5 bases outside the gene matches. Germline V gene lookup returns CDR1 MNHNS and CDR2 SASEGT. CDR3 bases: TGTGCCAGCAGTCCCGGGACAGGGAAGAACACCGGGGAGCTGTTTTTT. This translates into CASSPGTGKNTGELFF.

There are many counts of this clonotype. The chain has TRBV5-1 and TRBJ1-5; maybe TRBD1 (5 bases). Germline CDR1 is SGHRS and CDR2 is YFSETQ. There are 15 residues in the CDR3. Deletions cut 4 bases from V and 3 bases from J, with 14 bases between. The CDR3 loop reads CASSISGTVNQPQHF. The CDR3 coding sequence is TGCGCCAGCAGCATATCCGGGACGGTCAATCAGCCCCAGCATTTT.

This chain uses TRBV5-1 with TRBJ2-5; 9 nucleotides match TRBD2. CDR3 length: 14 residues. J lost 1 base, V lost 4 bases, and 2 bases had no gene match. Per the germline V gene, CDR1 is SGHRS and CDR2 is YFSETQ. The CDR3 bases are TGCGCCAGCAGCCCTAGCGGGGCCCAAGAGACCCAGTACTTC. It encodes CASSPSGAQETQYF.

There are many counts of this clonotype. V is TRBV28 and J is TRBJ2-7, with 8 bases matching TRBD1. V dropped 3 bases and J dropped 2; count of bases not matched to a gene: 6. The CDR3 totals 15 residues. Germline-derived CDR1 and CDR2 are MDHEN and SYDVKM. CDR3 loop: CASSLTGTGTYEQYF. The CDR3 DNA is TGTGCCAGCAGTTTGACCGGGACAGGCACCTACGAGCAGTACTTC.

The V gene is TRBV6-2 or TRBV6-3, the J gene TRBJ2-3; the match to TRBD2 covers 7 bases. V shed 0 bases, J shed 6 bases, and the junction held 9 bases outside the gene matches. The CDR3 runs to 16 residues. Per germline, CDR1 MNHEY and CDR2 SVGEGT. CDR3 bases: TGTGCCAGCAGTTACTCGGTGGCGGGAGCGGCGGATACGCAGTATTTT. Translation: CASSYSVAGAADTQYF.

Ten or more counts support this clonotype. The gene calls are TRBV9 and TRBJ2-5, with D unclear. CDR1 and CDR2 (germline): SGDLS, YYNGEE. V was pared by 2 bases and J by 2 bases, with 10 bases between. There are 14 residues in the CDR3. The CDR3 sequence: CASSVVGSQETQYF. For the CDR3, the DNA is TGTGCCAGCAGCGTCGTCGGAAGTCAAGAGACCCAGTACTTC.

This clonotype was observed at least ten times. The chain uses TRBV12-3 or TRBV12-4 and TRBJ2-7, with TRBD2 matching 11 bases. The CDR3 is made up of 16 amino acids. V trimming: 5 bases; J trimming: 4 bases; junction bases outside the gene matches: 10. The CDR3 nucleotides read TGTGCCAGCAGTCCCAAACCTAGCGGGAGGACGTACGAGCAGTACTTC. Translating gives CASSPKPSGRTYEQYF.

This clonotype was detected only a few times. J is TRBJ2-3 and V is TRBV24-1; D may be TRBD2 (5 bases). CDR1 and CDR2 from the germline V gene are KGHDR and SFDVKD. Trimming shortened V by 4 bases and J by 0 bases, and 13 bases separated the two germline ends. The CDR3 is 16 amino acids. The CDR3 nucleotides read TGTGCCACCAGTGACCGGACTTCGCTAAGCACAGATACGCAGTATTTT. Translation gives CATSDRTSLSTDTQYF.

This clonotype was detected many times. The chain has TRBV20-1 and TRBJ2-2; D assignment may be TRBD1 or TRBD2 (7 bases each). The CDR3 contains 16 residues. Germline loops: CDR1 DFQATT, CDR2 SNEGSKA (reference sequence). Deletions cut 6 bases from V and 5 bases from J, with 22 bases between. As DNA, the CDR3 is TGCAGTGCCAGGGGGGGGGGAACATCACGAACCGGGGAGCTGTTTTTT. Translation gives CSARGGGTSRTGELFF.

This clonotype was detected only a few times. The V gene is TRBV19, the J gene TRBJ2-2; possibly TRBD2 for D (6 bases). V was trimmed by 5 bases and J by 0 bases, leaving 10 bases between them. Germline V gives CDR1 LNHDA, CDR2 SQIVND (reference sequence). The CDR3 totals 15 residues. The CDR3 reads CASSGRTSNTGELFF. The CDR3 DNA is TGTGCCAGTAGTGGGAGGACTTCGAACACCGGGGAGCTGTTTTTT.

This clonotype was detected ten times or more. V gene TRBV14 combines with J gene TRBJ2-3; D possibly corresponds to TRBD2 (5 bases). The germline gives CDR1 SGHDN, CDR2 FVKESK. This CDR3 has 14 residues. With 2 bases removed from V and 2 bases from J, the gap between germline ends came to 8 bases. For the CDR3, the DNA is TGTGCCAGCAGCCAACTGGACTTCACAGATACGCAGTATTTT. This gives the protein CASSQLDFTDTQYF.

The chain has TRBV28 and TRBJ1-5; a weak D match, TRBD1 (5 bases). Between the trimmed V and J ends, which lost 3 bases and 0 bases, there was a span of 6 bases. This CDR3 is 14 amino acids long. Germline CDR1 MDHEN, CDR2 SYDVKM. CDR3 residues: CASSFDSSNQPQHF. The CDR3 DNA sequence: TGTGCCAGCAGTTTCGACAGTAGCAATCAGCCCCAGCATTTT.

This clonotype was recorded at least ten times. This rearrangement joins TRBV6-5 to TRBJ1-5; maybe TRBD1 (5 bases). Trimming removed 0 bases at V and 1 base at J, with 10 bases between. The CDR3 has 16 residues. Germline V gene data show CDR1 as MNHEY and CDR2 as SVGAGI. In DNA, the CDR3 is TGTGCCAGCAGTTACTCATATGGGGGAAGCAATCAGCCCCAGCATTTT. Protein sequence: CASSYSYGGSNQPQHF.

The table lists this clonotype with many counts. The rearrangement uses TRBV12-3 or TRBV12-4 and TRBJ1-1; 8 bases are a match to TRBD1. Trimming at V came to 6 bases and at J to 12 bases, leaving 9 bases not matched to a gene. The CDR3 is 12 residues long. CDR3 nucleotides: TGTGCCAGCAGACTCTCGAGGACAGGGTCTTTCTTT. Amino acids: CASRLSRTGSFF.

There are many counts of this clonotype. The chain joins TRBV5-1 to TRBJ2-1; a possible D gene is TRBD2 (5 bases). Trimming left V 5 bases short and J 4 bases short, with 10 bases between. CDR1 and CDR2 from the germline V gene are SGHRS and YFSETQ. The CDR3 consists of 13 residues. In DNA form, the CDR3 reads TGCGCCAGCAGTAGCGACCCGTACAATGAGCAGTTCTTC. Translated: CASSSDPYNEQFF.

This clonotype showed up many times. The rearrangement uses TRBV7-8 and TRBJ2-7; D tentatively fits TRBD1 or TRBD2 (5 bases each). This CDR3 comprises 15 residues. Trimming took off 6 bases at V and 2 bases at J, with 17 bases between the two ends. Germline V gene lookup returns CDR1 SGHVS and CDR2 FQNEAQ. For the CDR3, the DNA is TGTGCCAGCAGTTCAGAGGGGACCGAGGCCTACGAGCAGTACTTC. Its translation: CASSSEGTEAYEQYF.

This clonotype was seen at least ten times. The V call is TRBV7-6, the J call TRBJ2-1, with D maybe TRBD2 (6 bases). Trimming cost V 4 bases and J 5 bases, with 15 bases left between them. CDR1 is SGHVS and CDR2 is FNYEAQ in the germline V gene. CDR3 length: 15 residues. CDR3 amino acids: CASSSRDRTNNEQFF. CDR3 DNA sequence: TGTGCCAGCAGCTCCCGGGACCGGACTAACAATGAGCAGTTCTTC.

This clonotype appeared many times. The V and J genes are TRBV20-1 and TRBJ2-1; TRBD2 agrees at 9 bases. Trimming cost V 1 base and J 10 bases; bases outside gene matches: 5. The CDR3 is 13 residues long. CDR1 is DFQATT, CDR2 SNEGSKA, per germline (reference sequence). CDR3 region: CSARGLAGNEQFF. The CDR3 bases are TGCAGTGCTAGAGGGCTAGCGGGGAACGAGCAGTTCTTC.

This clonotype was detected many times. The CDR3 bases are TGTGCCAGCAGCGGGACAGAGAACACTGAAGCTTTCTTT. Protein: CASSGTENTEAFF. This rearrangement joins TRBV28 to TRBJ1-1; 7 bases agree with TRBD1. CDR1 is MDHEN, CDR2 SYDVKM, per germline. CDR3 length: 13 amino acids. V trimming: 6 bases; J trimming: 1 base; junction bases outside the gene matches: 2.

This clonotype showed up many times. The CDR3 sequence is CASSSDSYNEQFF. The CDR3 nucleotides are TGTGCCAGCAGCTCAGACTCCTACAATGAGCAGTTCTTC. The rearrangement uses TRBV28 and TRBJ2-1, with D unresolved. With 6 bases removed from V and 0 bases from J, the gap between germline ends came to 6 bases. There are 13 residues in the CDR3. In germline, CDR1 is MDHEN, CDR2 SYDVKM.

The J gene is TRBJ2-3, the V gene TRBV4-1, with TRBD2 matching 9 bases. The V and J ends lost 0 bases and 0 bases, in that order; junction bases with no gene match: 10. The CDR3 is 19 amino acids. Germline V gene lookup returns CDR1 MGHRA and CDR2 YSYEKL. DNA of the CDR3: TGCGCCAGCAGCCAAGATGGAGCGGGAGGCCCAACTAGCACAGATACGCAGTATTTT. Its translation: CASSQDGAGGPTSTDTQYF.